This T cell receptor beta chain emerged from a study of CD4 T cells in relation to SARS-CoV-2 and coronaviruses. Study summary: ViraFEST: approximately 10-day antigen culture of PBMCs, then TCR beta CDR3 sequencing. No peptide or an HIV-1 Nef peptide pool served as negative control.

The germline CDR1 and CDR2 sequences are KGHSH and LQKENI. The CDR3 has 13 residues. V lost 6 bases, J lost 5 bases, and 12 bases lay in between. A word on this clone: Its cognate antigen is unknown.

Profiled with immunoSEQ multiplex PCR; TCRdb holds only in-frame clones, not every one. The table includes about 30,000 clones, 60% to 80% detected once. Unexposed donor CD4+ T cells date from about 2011-2018, before the COVID-19 pandemic. The cells were cultured for under twelve days before CD4+ T cells were isolated. As cell numbers allowed, unexposed-donor CD4+ T cells faced SARS-CoV-2 S/N and four cold-coronavirus spikes. Sequencing was performed on CD4+ T cells from PBMCs, cultured in vitro. This chain joins TRBV18 and TRBJ2-3; D not resolved. The receptor comes from a human donor in good health. CDR3 amino acids: CASSPNGQDTQYF. CDR3 bases: TGTGCCAGCTCCCCCAATGGGCAAGATACGCAGTATTTT. Variable domain in full (rest from reference TRBV18 and TRBJ2-3): NAGVMQNPRHLVRRRGQEARLRCSPMKGHSHVYWYRQLPEEGLKFMVYLQKENIIDESGMPKERFSAEFPKEGPSILRIQQVVRGDSAAYFCASSPNGQDTQYFGPGTRLTVL.